This TCR beta chain was observed in a study of shared clonotypes between healthy human individuals. Worth noting for this clone: Antigen specificity is unknown.

Study-wide results and caveats: Among several donors, 4.5% to 5.5% of naive CD4 clonotypes were found in common. Few donors restricted represented genetic and exposure-history diversity.

Deep-level settings were used for running the assay. TCRdb keeps only in-frame clones here, not all; method: immunoSEQ multiplex PCR. This sample carries 2.5 million or so clones, around nine tenths of them seen once, and the ten largest clones take roughly 0.14%. The CDR3 runs to 14 residues. The V end was cut by 3 bases, the J end by 0 bases, with 9 bases between. The germline gives CDR1 SGHRS, CDR2 YFSETQ. The source of this sequence is a young man in good health. The chain uses TRBV5-1 and TRBJ1-2; D call uncertain. Sequenced material: naive CD4+ T cells sorted from blood. Stated subset: CD45RA+ positively selected. Written as DNA, the CDR3 is TGCGCCAGCAGCTCTACTCTAGCTAACTATGGCTACACCTTC. Amino acid sequence: CASSSTLANYGYTF.